Following are 31 T cell receptor beta chains from one sample sequenced in a study of blood T cell repertoires in COVID-19. Profiling relied on immunoSEQ multiplex PCR, and the TCRdb table lists in-frame clones only, not all of them. The sample contains nearly 200,000 clones, about four fifths of which appear only once. The sequencing sample was made of PBMCs or T cells enriched from blood (not recorded which). The source of these receptors is a man aged 35-49 years who had recovered from COVID-19.

The chain recombines TRBV11-2 with TRBJ2-7; D not certain. The V gene's germline CDR1 is SGHAT and CDR2 FQNNGV. The CDR3 is made up of 15 amino acids. Between the trimmed V and J ends, which lost 2 bases and 4 bases, there was a span of 15 bases. CDR3 in DNA: TGTGCCAGCAGCTTATTAGCCTTTACCGATTACGAGCAGTACTTC. Translated: CASSLLAFTDYEQYF.

V usage is TRBV3-1 (or the pseudogene TRBV3-2) and J usage is TRBJ2-1, with 9 bases identical to TRBD2. Germline V gives CDR1 LGHDT, CDR2 YNNKEL (reference sequence). Trimming cost V 2 bases and J 9 bases; bases outside gene matches: 8. There are 15 residues in the CDR3. The CDR3 is CASSQRAGGPFEQFF. For the CDR3, the DNA is TGTGCCAGCAGCCAAAGGGCGGGGGGGCCGTTTGAGCAGTTCTTC.

V gene TRBV19 combines with J gene TRBJ2-2, with D tentatively TRBD1 (5 bases). V lost 10 bases to trimming and J lost 2 bases, with 11 bases between them. This CDR3 spans 13 amino acids. From germline, CDR1 is LNHDA and CDR2 SQIVND (reference sequence). The CDR3 region is CATRDRNTGELFF. CDR3 bases: TGTGCCACCAGAGACAGAAACACCGGGGAGCTGTTTTTT.

This chain joins TRBV7-8 and TRBJ1-1; 9 nucleotides match TRBD1. Unmatched junction bases numbered 9, after V lost 5 bases and J lost 5 bases. The CDR3 has 15 residues. Looked up from germline, CDR1 is SGHVS and CDR2 is FQNEAQ. CDR3 sequence reads: CASSPQGARGTEAFF. CDR3 DNA: TGTGCCAGCAGCCCACAGGGGGCAAGGGGAACTGAAGCTTTCTTT.

This chain links TRBV9 with TRBJ1-4; 9 positions agree with TRBD1. This CDR3 is built from 16 residues. Per germline, CDR1 SGDLS and CDR2 YYNGEE. J gave up 7 bases and V 0 bases, and 7 bases lay outside the gene matches. The CDR3, as DNA: TGTGCCAGCAGCGTAGGACCGGGACAGGGCTCTGAAAAACTGTTTTTT. Translation: CASSVGPGQGSEKLFF.

The chain carries TRBV6-2 or TRBV6-3 and TRBJ1-5; D is undetermined. Trimming took off 4 bases at V and 7 bases at J, with 11 bases between the two ends. The CDR3 length is 13 residues. The germline CDR1 and CDR2 sequences are MNHEY and SVGEGT. The CDR3 sequence: CASSSTDVQPQHF. CDR3 sequence (DNA): TGTGCCAGCAGTTCAACAGACGTACAGCCCCAGCATTTT.

V and J are TRBV9 and TRBJ1-5; D is possibly TRBD1 (6 bases). The CDR3 totals 14 residues. V dropped 7 bases and J dropped 0 bases, with 11 bases sitting between them. The germline gives CDR1 SGDLS, CDR2 YYNGEE. CDR3 sequence: CASSDRSSNQPQHF. DNA of the CDR3: TGTGCCAGCTCTGACAGGTCTAGCAATCAGCCCCAGCATTTT.

The J gene is TRBJ2-7, the V gene TRBV10-3, with 10 bases aligning to TRBD1. Looked up from germline, CDR1 is ENHRY and CDR2 is SYGVKD. Trimming removed 5 bases from V and 5 bases from J; junction bases left unmatched: 6. The CDR3 has 14 residues. This CDR3 reads CAISLTGGMDEQYF. In DNA form, the CDR3 reads TGTGCCATCAGTCTGACAGGGGGCATGGACGAGCAGTACTTC.

This sequence joins TRBV4-2 and TRBJ1-2; 7 bases are shared with TRBD1. CDR1 is LGHNA and CDR2 is YNFKEQ in the germline V gene. The CDR3 has 17 residues. V shed 1 base and J 5 bases; nucleotides not matched to a gene: 13. The CDR3 region has the DNA TGTGCCAGCAGCCAAGTTACCCTGACAGGGAAGGGGTATGGCTACACCTTC. Its protein product is CASSQVTLTGKGYGYTF.

Only one count was recorded for this clone. The identical CDR3 is also encoded by other nucleotide sequences in the sample. The chain couples TRBV30 to TRBJ1-1; 8 nucleotides agree with TRBD1. The V and J ends lost 1 base and 5 bases, in that order; junction bases with no gene match: 3. Germline CDR1 GTSNPN, CDR2 SVGIG (reference sequence). The CDR3 covers 13 residues. The CDR3 nucleotides are TGTGCCTGGAGTGGGACAGGGAGAACTGAAGCTTTCTTT. Its translation is CAWSGTGRTEAFF.

The chain combines TRBV7-2 with TRBJ1-5, with D possibly being TRBD1 (6 bases). Trimming shortened V by 4 bases and J by 6 bases, and 13 bases separated the two germline ends. The CDR3 covers 14 residues. Germline CDR1 is SGHTA and CDR2 is FQGNSA. In nucleotides, the CDR3 is TGTGCCAGCAGCTGGGGGGGCCGGAGTCAGCCCCAGCATTTT. Residues: CASSWGGRSQPQHF.

The chain has TRBV29-1 and TRBJ2-7, with D possibly matching TRBD1 (5 bases). The length of the CDR3 is 12 residues. V was trimmed by 6 bases and J by 1 base, leaving 10 bases between them. Germline V CDR1 and CDR2: SQVTM, ANQGSEA. CDR3: CSVGLGSYEQYF. The CDR3 region has the DNA TGCAGCGTGGGGCTGGGATCCTACGAGCAGTACTTC.

The V call is TRBV28, the J call TRBJ1-2; 7 bases match TRBD1. This CDR3 is 11 amino acids long. V shed 8 bases, J shed 7 bases, and the junction held 4 bases outside the gene matches. Germline CDR1 reads MDHEN; CDR2 reads SYDVKM. The CDR3 DNA reads TGTGCCAGCGGGCGGGACAGTGGCTACACCTTC. Encoded protein: CASGRDSGYTF.

The genes are TRBV10-2 and TRBJ2-5; 8 nucleotides match TRBD1. The germline CDR1 and CDR2 sequences are WSHSY and SAAADI. This CDR3 is 14 amino acids long. The trim removed 3 bases at V and 1 base at J, leaving 1 base unmatched. CDR3 nucleotide sequence: TGCGCCAGCAGTGATACAGGGGGCCAAGAGACCCAGTACTTC. It specifies CASSDTGGQETQYF.

V and J are TRBV5-1 and TRBJ2-3; 10 bases match TRBD2. J lost 0 bases, V lost 3 bases, and 13 bases had no gene match. Germline CDR1 reads SGHRS; CDR2 reads YFSETQ. The CDR3 totals 19 residues. For the CDR3, the DNA is TGCGCCAGCAGCTGGACGACGAAGCGGGGGGGCCGGAGCACAGATACGCAGTATTTT. This gives the protein CASSWTTKRGGRSTDTQYF.

The chain combines TRBV6-4 with TRBJ2-2; 11 bases align to TRBD2. CDR1 is MRHNA and CDR2 is SNTAGT in the germline V gene. After removal of 8 bases from V and 5 bases from J, the junction contained 10 bases not matched to a gene. This CDR3 has 16 amino acids. Here the CDR3 reads CASHSGGARLTGELFF. DNA for the CDR3: TGTGCCAGCCATAGCGGGGGGGCCAGGCTTACCGGGGAGCTGTTTTTT.

The rearrangement uses TRBV18 and TRBJ1-2; perhaps TRBD1 as D (6 bases). Trimming left V 2 bases short and J 8 bases short, with 12 bases between. The CDR3 contains 13 residues. Germline CDR1 KGHSH, CDR2 LQKENI. CDR3 region: CASSPSEQGGYTF. Here the CDR3 DNA reads TGTGCCAGCTCACCAAGTGAGCAGGGGGGCTACACCTTC. Full variable domain (rest looked up from reference TRBV18 and TRBJ1-2): NAGVMQNPRHLVRRRGQEARLRCSPMKGHSHVYWYRQLPEEGLKFMVYLQKENIIDESGMPKERFSAEFPKEGPSILRIQQVVRGDSAAYFCASSPSEQGGYTFGSGTRLTVV.

The gene calls are TRBV23-1 and TRBJ1-2, with 7 bases that match TRBD1. Being an ORF, TRBV23-1 has a function that is uncertain. Trimming at V came to 10 bases and at J to 3 bases, leaving 17 bases not matched to a gene. The CDR3 length is 16 residues. CDR3 residues: CAIHKTGDRVYYGYTF. CDR3 sequence (DNA): TGCGCCATACACAAAACCGGAGACAGGGTATACTATGGCTACACCTTC.

The chain joins TRBV29-1 to TRBJ1-2, with TRBD1 matching over 9 bases. This CDR3 is built from 14 residues. With 6 bases clipped from V and 6 bases from J, the junction kept 11 bases outside the gene matches. Germline CDR1 is SQVTM and CDR2 is ANQGSEA. As DNA, the CDR3 is TGCAGCGTGTCAACAGGGGGCAGTCGTAATGGCTACACCTTC. It codes for CSVSTGGSRNGYTF.

CDR3 amino acids: CASSRQGNGVNEKLFF. CDR3 sequence (DNA): TGTGCCAGCAGTCGACAGGGAAATGGGGTTAATGAAAAACTGTTTTTT. The gene calls are TRBV27 and TRBJ1-4; 7 nucleotides agree with TRBD1. CDR1 and CDR2 from the germline V gene are MNHEY and SMNVEV (reference sequence). This CDR3 is built from 16 residues. V lost 5 bases, J lost 4 bases, and 10 bases stayed unmatched.

In DNA, the CDR3 is TGCGCCAGCAGTCTAAATCGACCCGGGACAGGGAACCAAGAGACCCAGTACTTC. Its translation: CASSLNRPGTGNQETQYF. The chain links TRBV23-1 to TRBJ2-5; 9 bases line up with TRBD1. Being an ORF, TRBV23-1 has a function that is uncertain. J lost 0 bases, V lost 4 bases, and 12 bases had no gene match. This CDR3 region has 18 residues.

This clone was recorded once. The chain links TRBV7-2 to TRBJ2-1; D remains ambiguous. The length of the CDR3 is 13 residues. V was cut by 3 bases and J by 6 bases, with 9 bases left in between. The germline V gene encodes CDR1 SGHTA and CDR2 FQGNSA. CDR3 region: CASSLSIGNEQFF. The CDR3, as DNA: TGTGCCAGCAGCTTGTCAATCGGCAATGAGCAGTTCTTC.

This clone came up once. CDR3 nucleotides: TGTGCCAGCAGTTACTCCGGAGGCCGGAATCAGCCCCAGCATTTT. Amino acids: CASSYSGGRNQPQHF. V gene TRBV6-5 combines with J gene TRBJ1-5; D call uncertain. Germline CDR1 and CDR2: MNHEY and SVGAGI. The CDR3 has 15 amino acids. V lost 0 bases, J lost 4 bases, and 10 bases lay in between.

This chain joins TRBV5-5 and TRBJ1-4; D might be TRBD1 (5 bases). From germline, CDR1 is SGHKS and CDR2 YYEKEE (reference sequence). CDR3 length: 14 amino acids. The germline V and J ends were trimmed by 2 bases and 8 bases, with 13 bases remaining between them. The CDR3 spells CASSFWGVQEKLFF. The CDR3 nucleotides are TGTGCCAGCAGCTTTTGGGGGGTACAAGAAAAACTGTTTTTT.

The rearrangement links TRBV9 to TRBJ2-6, with 7 bases that match TRBD1. This CDR3 comprises 17 residues. With 0 bases clipped from V and 2 bases from J, the junction kept 5 bases outside the gene matches. Germline CDR1 is SGDLS and CDR2 is YYNGEE. The CDR3 DNA follows: TGTGCCAGCAGCGTAGTGTTCGGACAGGCTGGGGCCAACGTCCTGACTTTC. Translated, it gives CASSVVFGQAGANVLTF.

The chain uses TRBV5-4 and TRBJ1-2, with 7 bases that match TRBD1. V was pared by 4 bases and J by 5 bases, with 11 bases of the junction left unmatched. Looked up from germline, CDR1 is SGHNT and CDR2 is YYREEE (reference sequence). The CDR3 has 15 residues. CDR3 DNA: TGTGCCAGCAGCGATTATCGACAGGGAACTTATGGCTACACCTTC. This encodes CASSDYRQGTYGYTF.

V gene TRBV5-1 combines with J gene TRBJ2-7; TRBD1 matches at 9 bases. This CDR3 has 16 amino acids. The V segment lost 4 bases and the J segment 1 base; nucleotides outside the gene matches: 9. Germline V gene sequence: CDR1 SGHRS, CDR2 YFSETQ. CDR3 sequence (DNA): TGCGCCAGCAGCCCTAGTCCCGGGACAGGGTCCTACGAGCAGTACTTC. Protein sequence: CASSPSPGTGSYEQYF.

The genes are TRBV5-1 and TRBJ2-7; TRBD2 aligns across 8 bases. V dropped 4 bases and J dropped 5; count of bases not matched to a gene: 5. CDR3 length equals 13 residues. The V gene's germline CDR1 is SGHRS and CDR2 YFSETQ. CDR3 sequence: CASSIGTSNEQYF. DNA of the CDR3: TGCGCCAGCAGCATAGGGACTAGTAACGAGCAGTACTTC.

The V gene is TRBV5-1, the J gene TRBJ1-3; no clear D gene. V was trimmed by 3 bases and J by 2 bases, leaving 9 bases between them. Germline lookup yields CDR1 SGHRS and CDR2 YFSETQ. This CDR3 region has 14 residues. CDR3 nucleotides: TGCGCCAGCAGCTATGGTGAGACTGGAAACACCATATATTTT. Its protein is CASSYGETGNTIYF.

This rearrangement joins TRBV9 to TRBJ1-3, with TRBD1 matching 7 bases. This CDR3 is 16 amino acids long. Germline CDR1 and CDR2: SGDLS and YYNGEE. V trimming: 3 bases; J trimming: 4 bases; junction bases outside the gene matches: 10. The CDR3 DNA reads TGTGCCAGCAGCGCCACTCGACAGGGCTCGGGAAACACCATATATTTT. Its translation is CASSATRQGSGNTIYF.

CDR3: CASSPIQGWGTEAFF. The CDR3 nucleotides read TGTGCCAGCAGTCCAATACAGGGATGGGGCACTGAAGCTTTCTTT. V is TRBV6-5 and J is TRBJ1-1, with D perhaps matching TRBD1 (6 bases). V was pared by 5 bases and J by 4 bases, with 17 bases between. CDR3 length equals 15 residues. CDR1 is MNHEY, CDR2 SVGAGI, per germline.